The clone carrying this TCR beta chain was recorded only once. The sample originates from a study of OX40 agonist ivuxolimab in advanced cancers. Data came from immunoSEQ multiplex PCR; TCRdb stores just in-frame clones and leaves some out. The table has about 40,000 clones, 88% seen once. Unmatched junction bases numbered 10, after V lost 3 bases and J lost 5 bases. The CDR3 covers 16 residues. Germline CDR1 SGDLS, CDR2 YYNGEE. V gene TRBV9 combines with J gene TRBJ2-5; 10 positions match TRBD1. The TCR comes from an adult with an advanced solid tumor such as melanoma, head and neck, liver or kidney cancer. The starting material was CD4+ or CD8+ T cells sorted from blood, obtained in a trial of the OX40 agonist ivuxolimab. This CDR3 is CASSDRGQGHLETQYF. The DNA of the CDR3 is TGTGCCAGCAGCGACAGGGGACAGGGGCATCTTGAGACCCAGTACTTC.